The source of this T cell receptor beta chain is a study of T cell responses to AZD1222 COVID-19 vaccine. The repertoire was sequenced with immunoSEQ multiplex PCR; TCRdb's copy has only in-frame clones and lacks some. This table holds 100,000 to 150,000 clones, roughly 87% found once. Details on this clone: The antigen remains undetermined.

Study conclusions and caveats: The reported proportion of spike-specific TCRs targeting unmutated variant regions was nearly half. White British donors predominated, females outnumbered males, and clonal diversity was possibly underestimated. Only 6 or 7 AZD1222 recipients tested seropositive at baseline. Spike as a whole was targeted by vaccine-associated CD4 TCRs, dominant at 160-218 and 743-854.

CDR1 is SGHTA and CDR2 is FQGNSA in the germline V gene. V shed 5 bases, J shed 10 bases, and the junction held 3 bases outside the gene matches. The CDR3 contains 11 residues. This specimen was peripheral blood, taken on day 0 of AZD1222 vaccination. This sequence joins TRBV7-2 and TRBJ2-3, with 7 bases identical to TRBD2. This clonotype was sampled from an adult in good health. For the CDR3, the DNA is TGTGCCAGCAGCCGAACTAGCGCGCAGTATTTT. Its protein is CASSRTSAQYF.